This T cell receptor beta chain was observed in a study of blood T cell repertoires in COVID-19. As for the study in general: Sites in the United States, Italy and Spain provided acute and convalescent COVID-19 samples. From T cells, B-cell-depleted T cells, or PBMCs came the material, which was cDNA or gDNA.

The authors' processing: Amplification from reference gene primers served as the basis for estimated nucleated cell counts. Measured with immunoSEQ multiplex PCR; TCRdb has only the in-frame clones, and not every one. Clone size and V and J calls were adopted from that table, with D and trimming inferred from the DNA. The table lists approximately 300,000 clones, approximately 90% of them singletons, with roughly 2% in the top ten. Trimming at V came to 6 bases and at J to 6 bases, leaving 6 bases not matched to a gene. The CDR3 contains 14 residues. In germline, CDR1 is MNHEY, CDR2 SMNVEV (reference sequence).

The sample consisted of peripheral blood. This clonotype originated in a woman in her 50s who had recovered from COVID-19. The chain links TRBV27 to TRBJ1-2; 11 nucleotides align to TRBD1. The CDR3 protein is CASSHPGQGDGYTF. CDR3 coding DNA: TGTGCCAGCAGCCACCCGGGACAGGGGGATGGCTACACCTTC.